This is a list of T cell receptor beta chains from one sample in a study of cytomegalovirus exposure and HLA in healthy donors. Method: immunoSEQ multiplex PCR; TCRdb's copy keeps in-frame clones and lacks some. This table holds 120,000 or so clones, more than 65% found once. Sequences were obtained from PBMCs. These TCRs come from a man aged 18 to 30 in good health and CMV-seropositive. CDR3s include the opening cysteine and the closing phenylalanine or tryptophan. D genes are given only for firm matches. Expanded clones get a size class; other rows say once, few or many, or leave the size out.

cdr3_aa: CASSSQGADEQFF
cdr3_nt: TGTGCCAGCAGCTCCCAGGGGGCGGATGAGCAGTTCTTC
j_call: TRBJ2-1
clone_size: -
v_call: TRBV7-9
d_call: TRBD1

cdr3_aa: CASSYSRGTYEQYF
cdr3_nt: TGTGCCAGCAGTTACTCCCGGGGGACCTACGAGCAGTACTTC
j_call: TRBJ2-7
clone_size: once
v_call: TRBV6-6
d_call: -

cdr3_aa: CASSLLGAAGGPKTQYF
cdr3_nt: TGTGCCAGCAGCCTCCTCGGGGCAGCGGGAGGGCCTAAGACCCAGTACTTC
j_call: TRBJ2-5
clone_size: -
v_call: TRBV5-5
d_call: TRBD2

cdr3_aa: CASSLGDQPQHF
cdr3_nt: TGTGCCAGCTCTCTAGGTGATCAGCCCCAGCATTTT
j_call: TRBJ1-5
clone_size: -
v_call: TRBV2
d_call: -

cdr3_aa: CASSLESGGRQFF
cdr3_nt: TGTGCCAGCAGCTTAGAGAGCGGGGGGAGGCAGTTCTTC
j_call: TRBJ2-1
clone_size: once
v_call: TRBV7-2
d_call: TRBD2

cdr3_aa: CASSQVVRSGEQYF
cdr3_nt: TGCGCCAGCAGCCAAGTCGTCCGGAGCGGGGAGCAGTACTTC
j_call: TRBJ2-7
clone_size: -
v_call: TRBV4-3
d_call: -

cdr3_aa: CASSAGGSQGVYGYTF
cdr3_nt: TGTGCCAGCAGCGCCGGGGGGTCCCAGGGAGTATACGGCTACACCTTC
j_call: TRBJ1-2
clone_size: -
v_call: TRBV9
d_call: -

cdr3_aa: CASSLPSSYNSPLHF
cdr3_nt: TGTGCCAGCAGCCTCCCTAGCTCCTATAATTCACCCCTCCACTTT
j_call: TRBJ1-6
clone_size: -
v_call: TRBV5-5
d_call: -

cdr3_aa: CASSYRDYNEQFF
cdr3_nt: TGTGCCAGCAGCTACAGAGACTACAATGAGCAGTTCTTC
j_call: TRBJ2-1
clone_size: -
v_call: TRBV6-1
d_call: -

cdr3_aa: CATHPGTVSNQPQHF
cdr3_nt: TGTGCCACACATCCCGGGACAGTTAGCAATCAGCCCCAGCATTTT
j_call: TRBJ1-5
clone_size: -
v_call: TRBV10-3
d_call: TRBD1

cdr3_aa: CASSFSGSYEQYF
cdr3_nt: TGTGCCAGCAGCTTTAGCGGCTCCTACGAGCAGTACTTC
j_call: TRBJ2-7
clone_size: -
v_call: TRBV11-2
d_call: -

cdr3_aa: CASSMGTGVNYGYTF
cdr3_nt: TGTGCCAGTAGTATGGGTACAGGGGTTAACTATGGCTACACCTTC
j_call: TRBJ1-2
clone_size: -
v_call: TRBV19
d_call: TRBD1

cdr3_aa: CASSGFDSPPLHF
cdr3_nt: TGTGCCAGCAGTGGCTTCGACAGTCCACCCCTCCACTTT
j_call: TRBJ1-6
clone_size: -
v_call: TRBV6-1
d_call: -

cdr3_aa: CASTQRGGRSADTQYF
cdr3_nt: TGTGCCAGTACCCAACGAGGCGGGAGGTCGGCAGATACGCAGTATTTT
j_call: TRBJ2-3
clone_size: -
v_call: TRBV19
d_call: TRBD2

cdr3_aa: CATSRGQGRGNEQFF
cdr3_nt: TGTGCCACCAGCAGAGGGCAGGGAAGGGGCAATGAGCAGTTCTTC
j_call: TRBJ2-1
clone_size: -
v_call: TRBV15
d_call: -

cdr3_aa: CASSLLTGGRTEAFF
cdr3_nt: TGCGCCAGCAGCTTACTAACAGGGGGTAGAACTGAAGCTTTCTTT
j_call: TRBJ1-1
clone_size: few
v_call: TRBV5-1
d_call: TRBD1

cdr3_aa: CASSGLTGGRTDTQYF
cdr3_nt: TGTGCCAGCAGCGGATTGACAGGGGGGAGGACAGATACGCAGTATTTT
j_call: TRBJ2-3
clone_size: -
v_call: TRBV21-1
d_call: -

cdr3_aa: CASSLAKFSGGPHEQYF
cdr3_nt: TGCGCCAGCAGCTTGGCCAAGTTCTCGGGAGGGCCCCACGAGCAGTACTTC
j_call: TRBJ2-7
clone_size: -
v_call: TRBV5-1
d_call: TRBD2

cdr3_aa: CASGGQGNQPQHF
cdr3_nt: TGTGCCAGTGGGGGACAGGGCAATCAGCCCCAGCATTTT
j_call: TRBJ1-5
clone_size: -
v_call: TRBV19
d_call: TRBD1

cdr3_aa: CASSQMSGGVDTQYF
cdr3_nt: TGCGCCAGCAGCCAAATGTCAGGGGGAGTAGATACGCAGTATTTT
j_call: TRBJ2-3
clone_size: -
v_call: TRBV4-3
d_call: TRBD1

cdr3_aa: CAWSVPPRGKEKLFF
cdr3_nt: TGTGCCTGGAGTGTCCCCCCCAGGGGGAAAGAAAAACTGTTTTTT
j_call: TRBJ1-4
clone_size: -
v_call: TRBV30
d_call: TRBD1

cdr3_aa: CASSSTRWTGSPRNEQFF
cdr3_nt: TGCGCCAGCAGCTCGACCCGGTGGACAGGGAGCCCTCGTAATGAGCAGTTCTTC
j_call: TRBJ2-1
clone_size: -
v_call: TRBV5-1
d_call: TRBD1

cdr3_aa: CASSKALCGSRRHEQYF
cdr3_nt: TGTGCCAGCAGCAAAGCGCTGTGCGGGAGCCGTCGGCACGAGCAGTACTTC
j_call: TRBJ2-7
clone_size: -
v_call: TRBV21-1
d_call: -

cdr3_aa: CASRREGSTDTQYF
cdr3_nt: TGTGCCAGTAGAAGGGAGGGGAGCACAGATACGCAGTATTTT
j_call: TRBJ2-3
clone_size: -
v_call: TRBV19
d_call: TRBD2

cdr3_aa: CASSPKDRGDNEQFF
cdr3_nt: TGTGCCAGCAGCCCGAAGGACAGGGGGGACAATGAGCAGTTCTTC
j_call: TRBJ2-1
clone_size: -
v_call: TRBV7-8
d_call: TRBD1

cdr3_aa: CAWGRGINYGYTF
cdr3_nt: TGTGCCTGGGGGAGGGGAATTAACTATGGCTACACCTTC
j_call: TRBJ1-2
clone_size: few
v_call: TRBV30
d_call: -

cdr3_aa: CASSLVASGYNEQFF
cdr3_nt: TGTGCCAGCAGCTTAGTGGCTAGCGGATACAATGAGCAGTTCTTC
j_call: TRBJ2-1
clone_size: few
v_call: TRBV7-9
d_call: TRBD2

cdr3_aa: CASSPSRVGGYTF
cdr3_nt: TGTGCCAGCAGCCCCTCCAGGGTCGGTGGCTACACCTTC
j_call: TRBJ1-2
clone_size: -
v_call: TRBV5-6
d_call: -

cdr3_aa: CAISVGLFMNTEAFF
cdr3_nt: TGTGCCATCAGTGTGGGGCTTTTCATGAACACTGAAGCTTTCTTT
j_call: TRBJ1-1
clone_size: -
v_call: TRBV10-3
d_call: -

cdr3_aa: CASSVGQGPGELFF
cdr3_nt: TGTGCCAGCAGCGTAGGACAGGGGCCCGGGGAGCTGTTTTTT
j_call: TRBJ2-2
clone_size: -
v_call: TRBV11-3
d_call: TRBD1

cdr3_aa: CASSPKGGHEQFF
cdr3_nt: TGCGCCAGCAGCCCCAAGGGAGGGCATGAGCAGTTCTTC
j_call: TRBJ2-1
clone_size: -
v_call: TRBV5-1
d_call: TRBD2

cdr3_aa: CASRLDGQGVGYTF
cdr3_nt: TGTGCCAGCAGACTCGACGGACAGGGGGTTGGCTACACCTTC
j_call: TRBJ1-2
clone_size: -
v_call: TRBV6-5
d_call: TRBD1

cdr3_aa: CARNVGVRINRSYNEQFF
cdr3_nt: TGTGCCAGAAACGTGGGAGTGAGGATAAATCGGTCCTACAATGAGCAGTTCTTC
j_call: TRBJ2-1
clone_size: -
v_call: TRBV5-3
d_call: -

cdr3_aa: CASSQLTGSKQYF
cdr3_nt: TGTGCCAGCAGCCAACTAACAGGATCTAAGCAGTACTTC
j_call: TRBJ2-7
clone_size: -
v_call: TRBV5-6
d_call: -

cdr3_aa: CASSQDPREGFYNEQFF
cdr3_nt: TGCGCCAGCAGCCAAGATCCGCGGGAGGGATTCTACAATGAGCAGTTCTTC
j_call: TRBJ2-1
clone_size: -
v_call: TRBV4-3
d_call: TRBD2

cdr3_aa: CSVERAGHEAFF
cdr3_nt: TGCAGCGTTGAAAGAGCCGGTCATGAAGCTTTCTTT
j_call: TRBJ1-1
clone_size: -
v_call: TRBV29-1
d_call: -

cdr3_aa: CASSPETGNTGELFF
cdr3_nt: TGTGCCAGCAGCCCAGAGACAGGGAACACCGGGGAGCTGTTTTTT
j_call: TRBJ2-2
clone_size: -
v_call: TRBV13
d_call: -

cdr3_aa: CASSFPGLAGADTQYF
cdr3_nt: TGTGCCAGCAGCTTCCCGGGACTAGCAGGCGCAGATACGCAGTATTTT
j_call: TRBJ2-3
clone_size: -
v_call: TRBV7-2
d_call: TRBD2

cdr3_aa: CASSGARAGGLGDTQYF
cdr3_nt: TGTGCCAGCAGTGGGGCCCGAGCGGGGGGGCTTGGGGATACGCAGTATTTT
j_call: TRBJ2-3
clone_size: -
v_call: TRBV2
d_call: TRBD2

cdr3_aa: CASSGTAGNTIYF
cdr3_nt: TGTGCCAGCAGCGGGACAGCTGGAAACACCATATATTTT
j_call: TRBJ1-3
clone_size: -
v_call: TRBV7-2
d_call: TRBD1

cdr3_aa: CASSQAPQSLDTIYF
cdr3_nt: TGCGCCAGCAGCCAAGCCCCCCAAAGCCTCGACACCATATATTTT
j_call: TRBJ1-3
clone_size: -
v_call: TRBV4-3
d_call: -

cdr3_aa: CAWSPRSNQPQHF
cdr3_nt: TGTGCCTGGAGCCCCCGTAGCAATCAGCCCCAGCATTTT
j_call: TRBJ1-5
clone_size: -
v_call: TRBV30
d_call: -

cdr3_aa: CASSSTVQGDDGYTF
cdr3_nt: TGTGCCAGCTCATCGACAGTACAGGGAGACGATGGCTACACCTTC
j_call: TRBJ1-2
clone_size: -
v_call: TRBV18
d_call: -

cdr3_aa: CASSYQAGRSYEQYF
cdr3_nt: TGTGCCAGCAGTTACCAGGCGGGACGGTCCTACGAGCAGTACTTC
j_call: TRBJ2-7
clone_size: -
v_call: TRBV7-2
d_call: -

cdr3_aa: CASSLGEVETQYF
cdr3_nt: TGTGCCAGCAGCTTAGGTGAGGTGGAGACCCAGTACTTC
j_call: TRBJ2-5
clone_size: -
v_call: TRBV7-6
d_call: -

cdr3_aa: CASSARQGSNTGELFF
cdr3_nt: TGTGCCAGCAGTGCACGACAGGGGTCGAACACCGGGGAGCTGTTTTTT
j_call: TRBJ2-2
clone_size: -
v_call: TRBV6-1
d_call: TRBD1

cdr3_aa: CASSLEAGQGSEQYF
cdr3_nt: TGCGCCAGCAGCTTGGAAGCGGGACAGGGTAGCGAGCAGTACTTC
j_call: TRBJ2-7
clone_size: -
v_call: TRBV5-1
d_call: TRBD1

cdr3_aa: CASSFTGNNYGYTF
cdr3_nt: TGTGCCAGCAGCTTTACAGGCAATAACTATGGCTACACCTTC
j_call: TRBJ1-2
clone_size: -
v_call: TRBV7-8
d_call: -

cdr3_aa: CASSLRGRGSQETQYF
cdr3_nt: TGTGCCAGCAGCTTACGGGGCAGGGGGAGCCAAGAGACCCAGTACTTC
j_call: TRBJ2-5
clone_size: few
v_call: TRBV7-2
d_call: TRBD1

cdr3_aa: CASSFATGVLNSPLHF
cdr3_nt: TGCGCCAGCAGCTTCGCGACAGGGGTATTGAATTCACCCCTCCACTTT
j_call: TRBJ1-6
clone_size: -
v_call: TRBV5-1
d_call: TRBD1

cdr3_aa: CASTTLDRGGGYTF
cdr3_nt: TGTGCCAGCACCACACTCGACAGGGGAGGTGGCTACACCTTC
j_call: TRBJ1-2
clone_size: once
v_call: TRBV5-6
d_call: TRBD1

cdr3_aa: CASSQWVGGSSYEQYF
cdr3_nt: TGTGCCAGCAGCCAGTGGGTAGGCGGCAGCTCCTACGAGCAGTACTTC
j_call: TRBJ2-7
clone_size: -
v_call: TRBV7-6
d_call: -